The subject of this entry is one T cell receptor (beta chain). Trimming at V came to 5 bases and at J to 2 bases, leaving 8 bases not matched to a gene. The CDR3 contains 16 residues. Germline assignment: CDR1 MNHEY and CDR2 SMNVEV (reference sequence). 60 Vbeta and 13 Jbeta primers were used in PCR. TCRdb keeps only in-frame clones here, not all; method: immunoSEQ multiplex PCR. The sample contains about 130,000 clones, roughly two thirds of which appear only once. The data are from a study of cytomegalovirus exposure and HLA in healthy donors. Sequencing was performed on PBMCs. This clonotype was obtained from a man aged 25 to 40 in good health and CMV-seropositive. The chain couples TRBV27 to TRBJ2-1, with 8 bases aligning to TRBD2. The CDR3 nucleotides read TGTGCCAGCAGTGCGGCCGGGACTAGAGCCTACAATGAGCAGTTCTTC. Its protein product is CASSAAGTRAYNEQFF.